Each of the 26 T cell receptor beta chains below was sequenced from the same sample in a study of blood T cell repertoires in COVID-19 (dated by TCRdb to the early 2020s). To prepare the library, the immunoSEQ multiplex PCR assay was applied. In TCRdb, the immuneACCESS table is reduced to in-frame sequences with V and J assigned. These tables do not hold every clone; where another copy was compared, an unresolved V gene accounts for under half, and the others remain unexplained. The sample yields 55,000 to 75,000 clones; about two thirds were counted once. The ten top clones hold approximately 4.8% of the sample. Sequenced sample: peripheral blood. The source of these receptors is a woman aged 70-85 years with COVID-19, enrolled during active disease.

The chain recombines TRBV3-1 (or the pseudogene TRBV3-2) with TRBJ2-7; possibly TRBD2 for D (5 bases). CDR3 length: 15 amino acids. V lost 2 bases, J lost 2 bases, and 13 bases lay in between. The V gene's germline CDR1 is LGHDT and CDR2 YNNKEL (reference sequence). The CDR3 reads CASSQPFLGAYEQYF. As DNA, the CDR3 is TGTGCCAGCAGCCAACCTTTTCTCGGGGCCTACGAGCAGTACTTC.

This chain links TRBV15 with TRBJ1-2; D is perhaps TRBD1 (5 bases). This CDR3 is built from 15 residues. CDR1 and CDR2 from the germline V gene are LNHNV and YYDKDF (reference sequence). The V and J ends lost 0 bases and 3 bases respectively, with 11 bases between them. The CDR3 nucleotides read TGTGCCACCAGCAGAGAAGGGAGGGACTACTATGGCTACACCTTC. This encodes CATSREGRDYYGYTF.

The CDR3 bases are TGTGCCAGTAGTATTTTGCGGGGGGGCCCGAATGAAAAACTGTTTTTT. Translated, it gives CASSILRGGPNEKLFF. The chain employs TRBV19 and TRBJ1-4, with D possibly matching TRBD1 (6 bases). Germline lookup yields CDR1 LNHDA and CDR2 SQIVND (reference sequence). V was cut by 3 bases and J by 5 bases, with 16 bases left in between. The CDR3 is made up of 16 amino acids.

V usage is TRBV6-1 and J usage is TRBJ2-4, with D possibly being TRBD2 (5 bases). Trimming left V 2 bases short and J 9 bases short, with 14 bases between. Looked up from germline, CDR1 is MNHNS and CDR2 is SASEGT. This CDR3 has 14 amino acids. CDR3 in DNA: TGTGCCAGCAGTGAATCGGGCAGGACTGTCATTCAGTACTTC. Its protein product is CASSESGRTVIQYF.

The rearrangement joins TRBV5-5 to TRBJ2-1; D may be TRBD2 (6 bases). The length of the CDR3 is 16 residues. Trimming took 3 bases from V and 5 from J, leaving 18 bases between them. Germline V CDR1 and CDR2: SGHKS, YYEKEE (reference sequence). CDR3 bases: TGTGCCAGCAGCTCTGCCCCGACTAGGCCCCACAATGAGCAGTTCTTC. Its translation is CASSSAPTRPHNEQFF.

The chain employs TRBV18 and TRBJ2-1; 13 bases match TRBD2. Unmatched junction bases numbered 6, after V lost 2 bases and J lost 8 bases. The CDR3 spans 16 residues. CDR1 is KGHSH and CDR2 is LQKENI in the germline V gene. CDR3: CASSPGLAGASDEQFF. The CDR3 DNA follows: TGTGCCAGCTCACCAGGACTAGCGGGAGCGTCAGATGAGCAGTTCTTC.

The V and J genes are TRBV6-5 and TRBJ2-2; 10 bases line up with TRBD1. The trim removed 8 bases at V and 4 bases at J, leaving 7 bases unmatched. This CDR3 is built from 15 residues. Germline CDR1 and CDR2: MNHEY and SVGAGI. CDR3 DNA: TGTGCCAGCTGGGACAGGGGAGGCGGCACCGGGGAGCTGTTTTTT. Its translation is CASWDRGGGTGELFF.

The V call is TRBV19, the J call TRBJ1-4; TRBD1 is a possible D gene (5 bases). The V gene lost 2 bases and the J gene lost 8 bases, with 12 bases spanning the gap. CDR3 length: 14 residues. Germline V CDR1 and CDR2: LNHDA, SQIVND (reference sequence). CDR3 protein: CASSIRKGAEKLFF. CDR3 in DNA: TGTGCCAGTAGTATAAGGAAAGGGGCCGAAAAACTGTTTTTT.

The chain employs TRBV7-9 and TRBJ2-2, with 12 bases aligning to TRBD2. The V segment lost 6 bases and the J segment 7 bases; nucleotides outside the gene matches: 9. This CDR3 region has 16 residues. Germline V lookup: CDR1 SEHNR, CDR2 FQNEAQ (reference sequence). CDR3 DNA: TGTGCCAGCAGTACGACTAGCGGGAGTCAGGACGGGGAGCTGTTTTTT. Protein: CASSTTSGSQDGELFF.

This rearrangement joins TRBV19 to TRBJ1-4; 7 positions match TRBD1. Germline V gene data show CDR1 as LNHDA and CDR2 as SQIVND (reference sequence). The CDR3 has 15 amino acids. With 3 bases clipped from V and 6 bases from J, the junction kept 7 bases outside the gene matches. CDR3 in DNA: TGTGCCAGTAGTATCTTCACCAGGGGGGATGAAAAACTGTTTTTT. Translation: CASSIFTRGDEKLFF.

The rearrangement joins TRBV5-1 to TRBJ2-1; D may be TRBD1 (5 bases). The germline V and J ends were trimmed by 0 bases and 0 bases, with 13 bases remaining between them. Germline values: CDR1 SGHRS, CDR2 YFSETQ. This CDR3 is 17 amino acids long. CDR3 coding DNA: TGCGCCAGCAGCTTGGAAGGGCAGGGAAGCTCCTACAATGAGCAGTTCTTC. Its translation: CASSLEGQGSSYNEQFF.

The chain joins TRBV2 to TRBJ2-7; weak D call: TRBD2 (6 bases). V shed 10 bases and J shed 5 bases, with 18 bases lying between them. The germline CDR1 and CDR2 sequences are SNHLY and FYNNEI. The CDR3 sequence is 13 residues long. The CDR3 coding sequence is TGTGCCACTTCGAGCCCGGGGGTCAACGAGCAGTACGTC. Amino acid sequence: CATSSPGVNEQYV.

This clone was detected once. This sequence joins TRBV7-3 and TRBJ2-6; 7 positions agree with TRBD2. Trimming at V came to 2 bases and at J to 4 bases, leaving 5 bases not matched to a gene. The germline V gene has CDR1 SGHTA and CDR2 FQGTGA. The CDR3 has 16 amino acids. CDR3 sequence (DNA): TGTGCCAGCAGCTTACCAAGCGGGATCGGGGCCAACGTCCTGACTTTC. Protein product: CASSLPSGIGANVLTF. Full variable domain (rest looked up from reference TRBV7-3 and TRBJ2-6): GAGVSQTPSNKVTEKGKYVELRCDPISGHTALYWYRQSLGQGPEFLIYFQGTGAADDSGLPNDRFFAVRPEGSVSTLKIQRTERGDSAVYLCASSLPSGIGANVLTFGAGSRLTVL.

This rearrangement joins TRBV11-1 to TRBJ2-3, with 10 bases lining up with TRBD2. Germline V gene sequence: CDR1 SGHAT, CDR2 FQDESV (reference sequence). The CDR3 has 15 amino acids. With V trimmed by 3 bases and J by 2 bases, 2 bases remained unmatched. The CDR3 sequence: CASSLTSGSTDTQYF. The CDR3 DNA reads TGTGCCAGCAGCTTGACTAGCGGGTCCACAGATACGCAGTATTTT.

This CDR3 reads CASSLGPAINSPLHF. The CDR3 DNA follows: TGTGCCAGCAGCTTAGGGCCAGCGATTAATTCACCCCTCCACTTT. The chain has TRBV7-2 and TRBJ1-6; D remains unclear. The CDR3 spans 15 residues. Trimming took 1 base from V and 6 from J, leaving 10 bases between them. Germline lookup yields CDR1 SGHTA and CDR2 FQGNSA.

The genes are TRBV6-5 and TRBJ1-3, with TRBD1 identical over 7 bases. This CDR3 has 15 residues. The V gene's germline CDR1 is MNHEY and CDR2 SVGAGI. V was pared by 6 bases and J by 0 bases, with 5 bases of the junction left unmatched. CDR3 sequence (DNA): TGTGCCAGCAGAAGGGACAGTACCTCTGGAAACACCATATATTTT. Translated, it gives CASRRDSTSGNTIYF.

Remarks on this clone: A read error may be the cause here, since a much bigger clone is one base away. Other DNA variants within this sample encode the same CDR3. The chain uses TRBV19 and TRBJ2-2, with 9 nucleotides matching TRBD1. The CDR3 is made up of 14 amino acids. Germline assignment: CDR1 LNHDA and CDR2 SQIVND (reference sequence). The CDR3 loop is CASSNGQGTGELFF. The DNA of the CDR3 is TGTGCTAGTAGTAACGGACAGGGGACCGGGGAGCTGTTTTTT.

The chain employs TRBV24-1 and TRBJ2-1; TRBD2 aligns across 12 bases. This CDR3 spans 14 amino acids. Germline lookup yields CDR1 KGHDR and CDR2 SFDVKD. V dropped 7 bases and J dropped 6; count of bases not matched to a gene: 3. As DNA, the CDR3 is TGTGCCACCAGGACTAGCGGGAGTATCAATGAGCAGTTCTTC. Translating it yields CATRTSGSINEQFF.

The gene calls are TRBV5-5 and TRBJ1-4, with TRBD1 matching 7 bases. V dropped 0 bases and J dropped 6; count of bases not matched to a gene: 8. The CDR3 contains 16 residues. CDR1 is SGHKS, CDR2 YYEKEE, per germline (reference sequence). The CDR3 region has the DNA TGTGCCAGCAGCTTGGATGGAGGGGGCGGGTATGAAAAACTGTTTTTT. It specifies CASSLDGGGGYEKLFF.

This chain joins TRBV7-2 and TRBJ2-7, with a possible D match to TRBD2 (5 bases). The CDR3 covers 16 residues. Germline CDR1 and CDR2: SGHTA and FQGNSA. V gave up 0 bases and J gave up 0 bases, with 12 bases separating them. CDR3 nucleotide sequence: TGTGCCAGCAGCTTAGCGACGACTATCGTCTCCTACGAGCAGTACTTC. It specifies CASSLATTIVSYEQYF.

V and J are TRBV18 and TRBJ2-5; D not certain. The V gene lost 0 bases and the J gene lost 5 bases, with 4 bases spanning the gap. Germline V CDR1 and CDR2: KGHSH, LQKENI. The CDR3 loop spans 12 amino acids. CDR3 coding DNA: TGTGCCAGCTCACCACCGTCGGAGACCCAGTACTTC. Amino acid sequence: CASSPPSETQYF.

This clone was picked up one time. This rearrangement joins TRBV3-1 (or the pseudogene TRBV3-2) to TRBJ1-2; D perhaps matches TRBD1 (6 bases). V was cut by 1 base and J by 0 bases, with 9 bases left in between. The CDR3 spans 15 residues. Germline CDR1 LGHDT, CDR2 YNNKEL (reference sequence). This CDR3 reads CASSQGTDANYGYTF. As DNA, the CDR3 is TGTGCCAGCAGCCAAGGGACAGACGCTAACTATGGCTACACCTTC.

This rearrangement joins TRBV3-1 (or the pseudogene TRBV3-2) to TRBJ2-7; D is possibly TRBD2 (5 bases). CDR1 and CDR2 (germline): LGHDT, YNNKEL (reference sequence). The CDR3 totals 12 residues. Deletions cut 4 bases from V and 6 bases from J, with 10 bases between. Here the CDR3 DNA reads TGTGCCAGCAGCCTTCTAGGAGGCGAGCAGTACGTC. Translating it yields CASSLLGGEQYV.

The rearrangement links TRBV5-6 to TRBJ2-6, with a possible D match to TRBD1 (5 bases). The CDR3 is 15 amino acids. Germline-derived CDR1 and CDR2 are SGHDT and YYEEEE. V gave up 2 bases and J gave up 1 base, with 7 bases separating them. CDR3 sequence: CASSFQGSGANVLTF. The DNA for the CDR3 is TGTGCCAGCAGCTTCCAGGGATCTGGGGCCAACGTCCTGACTTTC.

This chain joins TRBV6-5 and TRBJ1-4; the D gene is possibly TRBD1 (5 bases). The CDR3 consists of 14 residues. Germline CDR1 and CDR2: MNHEY and SVGAGI. Between the trimmed V and J ends, which lost 2 bases and 8 bases, there was a span of 12 bases. The DNA of the CDR3 is TGTGCCAGCAGTTACGGGCAGGGCCGCGAAAAACTGTTTTTT. Its protein product is CASSYGQGREKLFF.

The gene calls are TRBV10-3 and TRBJ1-1, with D uncertain. Trimming left V 4 bases short and J 0 bases short, with 9 bases between. CDR3 size: 14 residues. Germline CDR1 ENHRY, CDR2 SYGVKD. The CDR3 reads CAISGGAMNTEAFF. The CDR3 bases are TGTGCCATCAGTGGAGGCGCGATGAACACTGAAGCTTTCTTT.